This section outlines one T cell receptor (beta chain) sequence together with its context. Its target is not known. This entry is derived from a study of a mutant IDH1 vaccine in newly diagnosed glioma. Study-level information: In weeks 1, 3, 5, 7, 11, 15, 19 and 23, patients were vaccinated. An approximately 62% male, around 40% female split and a mean age of about 43 years characterized treated patients.

Study-wide results and limits: Pseudoprogression appears to have had no connection to changes in top peripheral T cell clonotypes.

Germline CDR1 SGHTA, CDR2 FQGNSA. The CDR3 has 12 residues. Trimming removed 8 bases from V and 8 bases from J; junction bases left unmatched: 6. The time point was: week 11, during vaccination. In every dose of vaccine, 300 ug of mutant IDH1 20-mer peptide was given alongside topical imiquimod. Every donor had a new WHO grade 3 or 4 astrocytoma that was IDH1-mutant, with loss of nuclear ATRX. The protocol was immunoSEQ multiplex PCR, while the TCRdb copy is restricted to in-frame clones and leaves out a portion. The table lists about 130,000 clones, about four fifths of them singletons. The receptor was derived from a man in his forties with glioma. The sequencing here drew on PBMCs, taken from a glioma patient whose treatment included an IDH1 peptide vaccine. V usage is TRBV7-2 and J usage is TRBJ1-1, with TRBD1 matching 9 bases. CDR3 sequence: CASAGQGIEAFF. The CDR3 region has the DNA TGTGCCAGCGCCGGACAGGGGATAGAAGCTTTCTTT. The full variable domain, rest sourced from reference TRBV7-2 and TRBJ1-1, is GAGVSQSPSNKVTEKGKDVELRCDPISGHTALYWYRQSLGQGLEFLIYFQGNSAPDKSGLPSDRFSAERTGGSVSTLTIQRTQQEDSAVYLCASAGQGIEAFFGQGTRLTVV.